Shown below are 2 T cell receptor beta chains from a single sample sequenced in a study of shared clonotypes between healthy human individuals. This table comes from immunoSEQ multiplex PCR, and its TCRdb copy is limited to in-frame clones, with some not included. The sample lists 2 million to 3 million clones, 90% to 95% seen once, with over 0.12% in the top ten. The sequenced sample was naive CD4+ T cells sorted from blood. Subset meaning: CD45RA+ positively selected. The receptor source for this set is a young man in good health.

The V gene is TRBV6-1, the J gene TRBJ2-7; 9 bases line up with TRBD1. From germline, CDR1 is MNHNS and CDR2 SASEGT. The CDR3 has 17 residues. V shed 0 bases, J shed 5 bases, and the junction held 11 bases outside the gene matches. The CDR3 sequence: CASSEAWGQGGGNEQYF. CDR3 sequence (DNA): TGTGCCAGCAGTGAAGCATGGGGACAGGGCGGGGGTAACGAGCAGTACTTC.

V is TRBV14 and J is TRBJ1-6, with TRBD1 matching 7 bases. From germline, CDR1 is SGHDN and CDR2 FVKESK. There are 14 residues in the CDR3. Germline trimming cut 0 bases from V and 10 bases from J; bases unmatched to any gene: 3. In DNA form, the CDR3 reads TGTGCCAGCAGCCAAGACAGGGGGTGGTCACCCCTCCACTTT. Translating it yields CASSQDRGWSPLHF.